These T cell receptor beta chains were read from a single sample in a study of Graves' ophthalmopathy and Graves' hyperthyroidism. One entry per CDR3 protein, called by TCRdb with MiXCR from the multiplex PCR reads. The sample has roughly 610,000 distinct CDR3 sequences; about 20% are singletons. The specimen was peripheral blood. Receptor source: a woman between 18 and 29 years old with stable Graves' hyperthyroidism. Some clones in this sample may be carry-over from other donors' samples. CDR3s leave out the opening cysteine and the closing phenylalanine or tryptophan. Rows give clone size only sometimes, using once, few, many, or a class for an expanded clone.

j_call: TRBJ2-1; v_call: TRBV7-3; clone_size: many; cdr3_aa: ASSLMGTGDNEQF
j_call: TRBJ2-7; v_call: TRBV6-2/TRBV6-3; clone_size: many; cdr3_aa: ASSYSSGTINYEQY
j_call: TRBJ1-1; v_call: TRBV2; clone_size: many; cdr3_aa: ASIGGRLTEAF
j_call: TRBJ2-3; v_call: TRBV10-3; clone_size: few; cdr3_aa: AISPSPKDTQY
j_call: TRBJ2-5; v_call: TRBV15; clone_size: many; cdr3_aa: ATSRPTRGEETQY
j_call: TRBJ1-1; v_call: TRBV5-8; clone_size: many; cdr3_aa: ASSMERVNTEAF
j_call: TRBJ1-3; v_call: TRBV14; clone_size: many; cdr3_aa: ANSQASGNTIY
j_call: TRBJ1-2; v_call: TRBV7-9; clone_size: NA; cdr3_aa: ASSHSSLNYGYT
j_call: TRBJ1-6; v_call: TRBV19; clone_size: many; cdr3_aa: ASSVGGHSWSPLH
j_call: TRBJ1-4; v_call: TRBV6-1; clone_size: NA; cdr3_aa: ASSRTGGDEKLF
j_call: TRBJ2-5; v_call: TRBV6-1; clone_size: many; cdr3_aa: ASRAPGGTQY
j_call: TRBJ2-5; v_call: TRBV12-3/TRBV12-4; clone_size: once; cdr3_aa: ASKRSDGETQY
j_call: TRBJ2-6; v_call: TRBV5-1; clone_size: NA; cdr3_aa: ASSFDVNSGANVLT
j_call: TRBJ1-2; v_call: TRBV5-1; clone_size: NA; cdr3_aa: ASSLDNPYGDGYT
j_call: TRBJ1-3; v_call: TRBV29-1; clone_size: NA; cdr3_aa: SVEVQGGNTIY
j_call: TRBJ2-5; v_call: TRBV20-1; clone_size: NA; cdr3_aa: SVLHMDQETQY
j_call: TRBJ1-1; v_call: TRBV12-5; clone_size: NA; cdr3_aa: ASGSLGTGGNTEAF
j_call: TRBJ1-3; v_call: TRBV30; clone_size: many; cdr3_aa: AWSPSSGNTIY
j_call: TRBJ2-2; v_call: TRBV14; clone_size: many; cdr3_aa: ASSQASANTGELF
j_call: TRBJ2-5; v_call: TRBV20-1; clone_size: NA; cdr3_aa: SLNRGADPHTETQY
j_call: TRBJ2-2; v_call: TRBV19; clone_size: NA; cdr3_aa: ASKATGEDGELF
j_call: TRBJ2-5; v_call: TRBV5-1; clone_size: NA; cdr3_aa: ASSLANRPYGETQY
j_call: TRBJ2-7; v_call: TRBV7-9; clone_size: many; cdr3_aa: ASGGGEQY
j_call: TRBJ1-2; v_call: TRBV24-1; clone_size: NA; cdr3_aa: ATSDHRGQLGYT
j_call: TRBJ2-5; v_call: TRBV20-1; clone_size: NA; cdr3_aa: SARGGIGETQY
j_call: TRBJ1-1; v_call: TRBV12-3/TRBV12-4; clone_size: many; cdr3_aa: ASSFGANTEAF
j_call: TRBJ1-2; v_call: TRBV9; clone_size: few; cdr3_aa: ASSAGGDYT
j_call: TRBJ1-5; v_call: TRBV6-5; clone_size: many; cdr3_aa: ASSYSNFAVAGYNQPQH
j_call: TRBJ2-7; v_call: TRBV20-1; clone_size: many; cdr3_aa: SARDSKSSYEQY
j_call: TRBJ2-5; v_call: TRBV3-1; clone_size: few; cdr3_aa: ASSQGSRGGLGTQY
j_call: TRBJ1-1; v_call: TRBV29-1; clone_size: many; cdr3_aa: SVEGKQVNTEAF
j_call: TRBJ1-1; v_call: TRBV20-1; clone_size: many; cdr3_aa: SARGFTEAF
j_call: TRBJ2-7; v_call: TRBV11-2; clone_size: many; cdr3_aa: ATGSRGYEQY
j_call: TRBJ1-1; v_call: TRBV25-1; clone_size: many; cdr3_aa: ASSTQDRGTEAF
j_call: TRBJ1-1; v_call: TRBV13; clone_size: many; cdr3_aa: ASSSTGGASGKAF
j_call: TRBJ1-1; v_call: TRBV27; clone_size: many; cdr3_aa: ASRTWRRTMNTEAF
j_call: TRBJ1-5; v_call: TRBV5-1; clone_size: NA; cdr3_aa: ASSWSTGEGQPQH
j_call: TRBJ2-7; v_call: TRBV10-3; clone_size: NA; cdr3_aa: AISESGQGASYEQY
j_call: TRBJ2-5; v_call: TRBV15; clone_size: many; cdr3_aa: ATSRLTGTNGETQY
j_call: TRBJ1-6; v_call: TRBV12-3/TRBV12-4; clone_size: few; cdr3_aa: ASSLSQGQVNSPLH
j_call: TRBJ1-2; v_call: TRBV6-1; clone_size: many; cdr3_aa: ASSQGALPGYT
j_call: TRBJ2-7; v_call: TRBV28; clone_size: many; cdr3_aa: ASSPVGTLAFEQY
j_call: TRBJ2-5; v_call: TRBV12-3/TRBV12-4; clone_size: NA; cdr3_aa: ASSLTSGRSQETQY
j_call: TRBJ1-1; v_call: TRBV11-2; clone_size: many; cdr3_aa: ASSPAGFGEAF
j_call: TRBJ1-1; v_call: TRBV6-2/TRBV6-3; clone_size: many; cdr3_aa: ASSYSGRYTEAF
j_call: TRBJ2-7; v_call: TRBV6-1; clone_size: many; cdr3_aa: ASSEVGQLYEQY
j_call: TRBJ1-3; v_call: TRBV29-1; clone_size: NA; cdr3_aa: SVSTEGYGNTIY
j_call: TRBJ1-1; v_call: TRBV12-3/TRBV12-4; clone_size: NA; cdr3_aa: ASSGLGQLNTEAF
j_call: TRBJ1-1; v_call: TRBV27; clone_size: NA; cdr3_aa: ASSLSRDLEAF
j_call: TRBJ1-2; v_call: TRBV11-2; clone_size: NA; cdr3_aa: ASSPAGTVGYT
j_call: TRBJ2-5; v_call: TRBV5-1; clone_size: NA; cdr3_aa: ASSSEKGQGY
j_call: TRBJ1-2; v_call: TRBV2; clone_size: many; cdr3_aa: ASRTGGYGYT
j_call: TRBJ2-3; v_call: TRBV28; clone_size: many; cdr3_aa: ASRTAITDTQY
j_call: TRBJ1-1; v_call: TRBV6-1; clone_size: few; cdr3_aa: ASSPDRRGTEAF
j_call: TRBJ1-5; v_call: TRBV6-1; clone_size: many; cdr3_aa: ASSEVRAGGNQPQH